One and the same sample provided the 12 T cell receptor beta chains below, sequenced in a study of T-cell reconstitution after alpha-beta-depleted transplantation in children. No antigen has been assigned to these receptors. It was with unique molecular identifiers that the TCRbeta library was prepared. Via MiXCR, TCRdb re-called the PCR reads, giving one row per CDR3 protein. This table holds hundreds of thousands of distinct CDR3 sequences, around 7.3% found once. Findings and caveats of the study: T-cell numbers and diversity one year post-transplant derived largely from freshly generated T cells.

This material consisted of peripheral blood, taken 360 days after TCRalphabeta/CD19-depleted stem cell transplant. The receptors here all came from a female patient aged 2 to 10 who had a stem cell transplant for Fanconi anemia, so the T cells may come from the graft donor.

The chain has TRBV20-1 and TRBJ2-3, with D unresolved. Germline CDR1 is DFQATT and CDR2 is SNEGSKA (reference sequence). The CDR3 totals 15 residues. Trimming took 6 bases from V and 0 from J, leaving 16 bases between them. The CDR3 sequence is CSAIRRKTSTDTQYF. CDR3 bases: TGCAGTGCGATTAGGAGAAAGACTAGCACAGATACGCAGTATTTT.

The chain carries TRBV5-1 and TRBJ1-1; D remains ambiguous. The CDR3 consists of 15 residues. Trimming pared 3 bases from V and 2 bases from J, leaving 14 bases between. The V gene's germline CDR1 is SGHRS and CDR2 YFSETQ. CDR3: CASSWERGENTEAFF. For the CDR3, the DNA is TGCGCCAGCAGCTGGGAGCGCGGGGAAAACACTGAAGCTTTCTTT.

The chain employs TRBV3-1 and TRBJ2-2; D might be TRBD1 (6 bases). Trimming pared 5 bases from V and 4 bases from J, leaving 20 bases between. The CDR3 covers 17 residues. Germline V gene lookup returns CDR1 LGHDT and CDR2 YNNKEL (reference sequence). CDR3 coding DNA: TGTGCCAGCAGCTCAAGAAATGGGGGCATGGGCACCGGGGAGCTGTTTTTT. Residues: CASSSRNGGMGTGELFF.

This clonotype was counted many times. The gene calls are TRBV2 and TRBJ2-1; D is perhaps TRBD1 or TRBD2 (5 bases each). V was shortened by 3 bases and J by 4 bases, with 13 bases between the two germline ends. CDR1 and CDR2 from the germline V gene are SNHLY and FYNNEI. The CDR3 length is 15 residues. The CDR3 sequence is CASSDRVWGYNEQFF. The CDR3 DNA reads TGTGCCAGCAGTGACAGGGTCTGGGGGTACAATGAGCAGTTCTTC.

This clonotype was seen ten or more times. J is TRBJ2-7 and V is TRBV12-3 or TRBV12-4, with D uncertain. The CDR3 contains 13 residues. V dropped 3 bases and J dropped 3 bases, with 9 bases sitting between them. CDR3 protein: CASSFVLGYEQYF. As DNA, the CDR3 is TGTGCCAGCAGTTTTGTTCTAGGCTACGAGCAGTACTTC.

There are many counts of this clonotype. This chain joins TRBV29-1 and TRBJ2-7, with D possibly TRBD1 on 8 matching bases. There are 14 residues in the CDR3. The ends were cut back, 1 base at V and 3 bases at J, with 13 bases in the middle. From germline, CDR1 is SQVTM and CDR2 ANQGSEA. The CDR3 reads CSVEATGEGYEQYF. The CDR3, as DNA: TGCAGCGTTGAAGCGACAGGGGAGGGCTACGAGCAGTACTTC.

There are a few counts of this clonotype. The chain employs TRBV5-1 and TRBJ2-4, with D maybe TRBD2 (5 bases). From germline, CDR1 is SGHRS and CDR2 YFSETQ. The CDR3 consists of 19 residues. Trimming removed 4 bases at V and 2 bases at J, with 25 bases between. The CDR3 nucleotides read TGCGCCAGCAGCCCTAGGACCCTCCCGGGGATGGGGACCAAAAACATTCAGTACTTC. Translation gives CASSPRTLPGMGTKNIQYF.

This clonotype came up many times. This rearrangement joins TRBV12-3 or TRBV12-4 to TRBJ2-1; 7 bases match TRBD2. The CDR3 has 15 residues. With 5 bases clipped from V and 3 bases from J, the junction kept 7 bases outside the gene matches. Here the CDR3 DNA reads TGTGCCAGCAGTCGCTACGAGCGGGGCTACAATGAGCAGTTCTTC. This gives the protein CASSRYERGYNEQFF.

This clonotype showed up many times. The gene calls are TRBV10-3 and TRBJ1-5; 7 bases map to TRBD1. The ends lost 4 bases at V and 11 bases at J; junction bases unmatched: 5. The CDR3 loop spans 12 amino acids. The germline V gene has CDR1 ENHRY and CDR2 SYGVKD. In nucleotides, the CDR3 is TGTGCCATCAGTGCAGACAGGGAGGCCCAGCATTTT. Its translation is CAISADREAQHF.

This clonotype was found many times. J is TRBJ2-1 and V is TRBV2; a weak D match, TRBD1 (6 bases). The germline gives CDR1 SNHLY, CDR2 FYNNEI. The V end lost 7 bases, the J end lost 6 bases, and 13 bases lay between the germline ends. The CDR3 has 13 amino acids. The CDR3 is CASIRFRGNEQFF. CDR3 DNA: TGTGCCAGCATTCGCTTCAGGGGCAATGAGCAGTTCTTC.

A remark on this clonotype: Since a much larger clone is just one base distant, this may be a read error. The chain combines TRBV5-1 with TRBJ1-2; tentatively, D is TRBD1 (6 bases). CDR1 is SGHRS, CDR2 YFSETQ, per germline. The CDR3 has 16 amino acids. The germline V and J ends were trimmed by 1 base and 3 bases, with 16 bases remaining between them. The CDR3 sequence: CASSLSGTPGDYGYTF. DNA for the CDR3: TGCGCCAGCAGCTTGTCCGGGACACCAGGGGACTATGGCTACACCTTC.

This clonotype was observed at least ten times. The CDR3 reads CASQTGGGKHYEQYV. The DNA of the CDR3 is TGTGCCAGCCAAACAGGGGGCGGAAAACACTACGAGCAGTACGTC. V gene TRBV28 combines with J gene TRBJ2-7; 9 bases line up with TRBD1. J lost 3 bases, V lost 8 bases, and 11 bases had no gene match. Germline values: CDR1 MDHEN, CDR2 SYDVKM. The CDR3 covers 15 residues.